Below, 8 T cell receptor beta chains from the same sample are listed, as sequenced in a study of blood T cell repertoires in COVID-19. Clones were sequenced by immunoSEQ multiplex PCR, and TCRdb holds only the in-frame ones, with some missing. Of some 200,000 clones detected, 87% appear once; the ten largest clones hold 20% to 25%. Sequencing was done on a sample of peripheral blood. Every receptor here comes from a man aged 55 to 70 with active or convalescent COVID-19.

Written as DNA, the CDR3 is TGTGCCAGCAGCTTAACCGGGACTACCACAGATACGCAGTATTTT. Its translation is CASSLTGTTTDTQYF. The chain uses TRBV7-9 and TRBJ2-3, with 7 bases identical to TRBD2. CDR3 length: 15 amino acids. CDR1 and CDR2 from the germline V gene are SEHNR and FQNEAQ (reference sequence). The V segment lost 2 bases and the J segment 2 bases; nucleotides outside the gene matches: 4.

J is TRBJ1-3 and V is TRBV24-1; D is undetermined. Germline CDR1 reads KGHDR; CDR2 reads SFDVKD. Trimming took off 7 bases at V and 2 bases at J, with 8 bases between the two ends. The CDR3 length is 13 residues. The CDR3 coding sequence is TGTGCCACCAGCACTGCTACTGGAAACACCATATATTTT. Amino acids: CATSTATGNTIYF.

This clone showed up just a few times. The chain links TRBV9 to TRBJ1-2; tentatively, D is TRBD1 (5 bases). CDR1 is SGDLS and CDR2 is YYNGEE in the germline V gene. V lost 3 bases and J lost 8, with 17 bases in between. This CDR3 comprises 14 residues. The CDR3 protein is CASSAPTRSGGYTF. CDR3 in DNA: TGTGCCAGCAGCGCGCCGACGCGCTCAGGGGGCTACACCTTC.

The chain joins TRBV30 to TRBJ1-2; D is unresolved. The CDR3 runs to 13 residues. Germline V gene sequence: CDR1 GTSNPN, CDR2 SVGIG (reference sequence). V was clipped by 0 bases and J by 5 bases, with 10 bases between them. The CDR3 region is CAWSVSSEYGYTF. Written as DNA, the CDR3 is TGTGCCTGGAGTGTATCCTCGGAGTATGGCTACACCTTC.

This clone has only a few counts. This chain connects TRBV7-9 to TRBJ1-2; 8 bases agree with TRBD1. Trimming took 3 bases from V and 7 from J; bases not matched to a gene: 4. The V gene's germline CDR1 is SEHNR and CDR2 FQNEAQ (reference sequence). The CDR3 covers 13 residues. The CDR3 nucleotides are TGTGCCAGCAGCTTGACAGGGGAGAGTGGCTACACCTTC. It encodes CASSLTGESGYTF.

The rearrangement links TRBV11-2 to TRBJ1-2; D perhaps matches TRBD1 (5 bases). Trimming removed 3 bases from V and 8 bases from J, with 19 bases in between. Looked up from germline, CDR1 is SGHAT and CDR2 is FQNNGV. CDR3 length equals 15 residues. CDR3 DNA sequence: TGTGCCAGCAGCTTCGGACAAGGTCAATCGGAGGGCTACACCTTC. This codes for CASSFGQGQSEGYTF.

CDR3 bases: TGTGCCAGCAGTTTATCGGTCCAAGGAGGCACAGATACGCAGTATTTT. It translates to CASSLSVQGGTDTQYF. The rearrangement joins TRBV27 to TRBJ2-3; D remains ambiguous. Trimming took off 0 bases at V and 1 base at J, with 11 bases between the two ends. Germline V gives CDR1 MNHEY, CDR2 SMNVEV (reference sequence). The CDR3 is made up of 16 amino acids.

The V gene is TRBV5-1, the J gene TRBJ2-7, with 10 bases identical to TRBD2. Trimming at V came to 7 bases and at J to 5 bases, leaving 9 bases not matched to a gene. CDR1 SGHRS and CDR2 YFSETQ come from the germline V gene. There are 14 residues in the CDR3. CDR3 coding DNA: TGCGCCAGCTCCGGGGGACTAGCGAAACACGAGCAGTACTTC. It yields the protein CASSGGLAKHEQYF.